The present T cell receptor beta chain was sequenced within a study of T cell responses to AZD1222 COVID-19 vaccine. Study observations and caveats: Spike-specific TCR breadth and depth both grew after two AZD1222 doses. Donors were largely white British and mainly female; clonal diversity was possibly underestimated.

From germline, CDR1 is MDHEN and CDR2 SYDVKM. There are 12 residues in the CDR3. V lost 1 base and J 5 bases, leaving 5 bases between the germline ends. With regard to this clone: Its specificity is unknown. This sample also contains other DNA sequences that code for the same CDR3.

Here immunoSEQ multiplex PCR was the method, and the copy in TCRdb shows in-frame clones only, minus some. The sample has 160,000 or so clones, about nine tenths seen once. J is TRBJ1-2 and V is TRBV28, with D uncertain. The TCR sequence derives from an adult in good health. The specimen comprised peripheral blood, sampled on day 0 of AZD1222 vaccination. CDR3 region: CASSLSLYGYTF. DNA for the CDR3: TGTGCCAGCAGTTTATCCCTTTATGGCTACACCTTC.